This note documents a single TCR beta chain sequence. The data belong to a study of blood T cell repertoires in COVID-19. The ends lost 6 bases at V and 0 bases at J; junction bases unmatched: 11. This CDR3 comprises 17 residues. Assay: immunoSEQ multiplex PCR; the TCRdb copy retains only in-frame clones and omits some. The sample records about 370,000 clones, about 89% being singletons. This rearrangement joins TRBV23-1 to TRBJ1-1; TRBD1 matches 9 bases. TRBV23-1 is designated an ORF whose function remains uncertain. Material: peripheral blood. This sequence originates from a woman younger than 45 with COVID-19, enrolled during active disease. For the CDR3, the DNA is TGCGCCAGCAGCTTCCGGGACAGGGAGGGAATGAACACTGAAGCTTTCTTT. Protein product: CASSFRDREGMNTEAFF.